Listed below are T cell receptor beta chains from one sample, sequenced in a study of T cell repertoires in cytomegalovirus infection. Which antigens these TCRs recognize remains unknown. MiXCR, applied by TCRdb to the reads, yields one record per CDR3 protein. The sample lists fewer than 850,000 distinct CDR3 sequences, almost 30% occurring once. The source material was cultured CD8+ T cells from PBMCs, sampled from culture after CMV antigen stimulation. Receptor source: a human donor in good health (CMV status not recorded). Some clones in this sample may be carry-over from other donors' samples. The CDR3 runs from the conserved cysteine through the conserved F or W. D genes are given only for firm matches. A clone size is listed for some rows: how often the clone was seen (once, few, many), or a class if it is expanded.

V,D,J,size,CDR3,DNA
TRBV4-2,NA,TRBJ2-2,NA,CATRSGRNTGELFF,TGTGCCACCAGGAGTGGCCGTAACACCGGGGAGCTGTTTTTT
TRBV5-1,NA,TRBJ1-2,NA,CASRLEDISPMAGTF,TGCGCCAGCCGTCTCGAAGATATTTCCCCTATGGCTGGCACCTTC
TRBV10-3,NA,TRBJ2-3,few,CAISERDEGRKSAQYF,TGTGCCATCAGTGAAAGGGATGAGGGGAGGAAAAGTGCGCAGTATTTT
TRBV5-1,TRBD1,TRBJ1-1,NA,CASSDIGTGSTEAFF,TGCGCCAGCAGCGACATCGGGACAGGGTCCACTGAAGCTTTCTTT
TRBV6-1,NA,TRBJ1-1,NA,CASSEGTGLTEAFF,TGTGCCAGCAGTGAAGGGACGGGCCTGACTGAAGCTTTCTTT
TRBV6-5,TRBD2,TRBJ2-1,few,CASTLGGAYEQFF,TGTGCCAGCACCCTCGGGGGGGCTTATGAGCAGTTCTTC
TRBV7-3,NA,TRBJ1-1,few,CATTGLNTEAFF,TGTGCCACCACAGGGTTGAACACTGAAGCTTTCTTT
TRBV20-1,NA,TRBJ2-3,NA,CSATIGPSPRADTQYF,TGCAGTGCTACAATAGGGCCTTCCCCCCGGGCAGATACGCAGTATTTT
TRBV6-1,TRBD1,TRBJ2-7,few,CASSIRDRGYEQYF,TGTGCCAGCAGTATCCGGGACAGGGGCTACGAGCAGTACTTC
TRBV7-3,NA,TRBJ2-3,NA,CASSLRPPGDTQYF,TGTGCCAGCAGCTTAAGACCTCCAGGGGATACGCAGTATTTT
TRBV5-6,NA,TRBJ2-2,NA,CASSSAGRPNTGELFF,TGTGCCAGCAGCTCGGCGGGACGTCCGAACACCGGGGAGCTGTTTTTT
TRBV6-5,NA,TRBJ2-5,NA,CASSPGWEETQYF,TGTGCCAGCAGTCCAGGGTGGGAGGAGACCCAGTACTTC
TRBV27,NA,TRBJ2-5,few,CASSFRMGKTQYF,TGTGCCAGCAGTTTCCGGATGGGAAAGACCCAGTACTTC
TRBV7-9,TRBD1,TRBJ1-1,few,CASSLTPGQGMNTEAFF,TGTGCCAGCAGCTTAACTCCGGGACAGGGCATGAACACTGAAGCTTTCTTT
TRBV12-3/TRBV12-4,NA,TRBJ2-7,NA,CASTPGGFRNEQYF,TGTGCCAGCACCCCTGGTGGGTTCAGGAACGAGCAGTACTTC
TRBV2,TRBD1,TRBJ2-7,few,CASSERGQGFYEQYF,TGTGCCAGCAGTGAAAGGGGACAGGGATTTTACGAGCAGTACTTC
TRBV6-5,TRBD1,TRBJ1-2,NA,CASSYQTTLTGATFGYTF,TGTGCCAGCAGTTACCAAACCACTTTGACAGGGGCGACCTTTGGCTACACCTTC
TRBV27,NA,TRBJ2-1,few,CASSFVGTNNEQFF,TGTGCCAGCAGTTTTGTGGGGACAAACAATGAGCAGTTCTTC
TRBV2,NA,TRBJ2-1,NA,CASPGVVQYNEQFF,TGTGCCAGCCCGGGGGTAGTCCAATACAATGAGCAGTTCTTC
TRBV12-5,NA,TRBJ1-1,NA,CASGLIGREAFF,TGTGCTAGTGGTTTGATTGGACGGGAAGCTTTCTTT
TRBV7-2,NA,TRBJ1-6,many,CASSPGWSSYNSPLHF,TGTGCCAGCAGCCCGGGATGGAGCTCCTATAATTCACCCCTCCACTTT
TRBV2,TRBD1,TRBJ2-3,NA,CASSGYRGEFTDTQYF,TGTGCCAGCAGTGGGTACAGGGGCGAATTCACAGATACGCAGTATTTT
TRBV14,TRBD1,TRBJ2-1,NA,CASSPTGGLDNEQFF,TGTGCCAGCAGCCCAACAGGGGGCCTGGACAATGAGCAGTTCTTC
TRBV7-2,NA,TRBJ1-2,many,CASSLAGGDDYGYTF,TGTGCCAGCAGCTTAGCGGGAGGGGATGACTATGGCTACACCTTC
TRBV28,TRBD2,TRBJ2-3,NA,CASSNAGGNPTDTQYF,TGTGCCAGCAGCAACGCGGGGGGCAATCCCACAGATACGCAGTATTTT
TRBV7-2,TRBD2,TRBJ2-3,many,CASSLLAGGPADTQYF,TGTGCCAGCAGCCTCCTAGCGGGGGGGCCAGCCGATACGCAGTATTTT
TRBV6-6,NA,TRBJ1-2,NA,CASSYPDYGYTF,TGTGCCAGCAGTTACCCGGACTATGGCTACACCTTC
TRBV2,TRBD1,TRBJ2-1,few,CASIRTGKYEQFF,TGTGCCAGCATAAGGACAGGGAAGTATGAGCAGTTCTTC
TRBV28,NA,TRBJ1-5,many,CASSPYGRTQPQHF,TGTGCCAGCAGTCCATATGGGAGGACTCAGCCCCAGCATTTT